The 27 T cell receptor beta chains given below trace back to one sample, sequenced in a study of T cell changes during pregnancy in multiple sclerosis. TCRdb keeps only in-frame clones here, not all; method: immunoSEQ multiplex PCR. The table records around 130,000 clones, 96% of them present only once. The input for sequencing was peripheral blood, taken after pregnancy. The receptors originated from a female donor with multiple sclerosis, enrolled in a pregnancy study.

This chain connects TRBV7-9 to TRBJ2-4; weak D call: TRBD1 (6 bases). The V and J ends lost 5 bases and 2 bases respectively, with 13 bases between them. The germline V gene has CDR1 SEHNR and CDR2 FQNEAQ (reference sequence). CDR3 size: 15 residues. The CDR3 protein is CASSPLDRPKNIQYF. CDR3 bases: TGTGCCAGCAGCCCACTTGACAGGCCCAAAAACATTCAGTACTTC.

The chain recombines TRBV2 with TRBJ2-1, with 7 bases that match TRBD2. This CDR3 spans 14 amino acids. Per the germline V gene, CDR1 is SNHLY and CDR2 is FYNNEI. Trimming cost V 6 bases and J 6 bases; bases outside gene matches: 8. CDR3 residues: CASREGLPPNEQFF. As DNA, the CDR3 is TGTGCCAGCAGGGAGGGACTACCACCCAATGAGCAGTTCTTC.

Only one count was recorded for this clone. This sequence joins TRBV5-1 and TRBJ2-5; a possible D gene is TRBD2 (6 bases). The CDR3 length is 16 residues. Between the trimmed V and J ends, which lost 0 bases and 2 bases, there was a span of 14 bases. Looked up from germline, CDR1 is SGHRS and CDR2 is YFSETQ. The DNA of the CDR3 is TGCGCCAGCAGCTTGGAGGCGGGAAGGTATCAAGAGACCCAGTACTTC. Its translation is CASSLEAGRYQETQYF.

V usage is TRBV7-9 and J usage is TRBJ2-6; perhaps TRBD1 as D (5 bases). Trimming stripped 6 bases from V and 3 bases from J, with 12 bases between. CDR1 SEHNR and CDR2 FQNEAQ come from the germline V gene (reference sequence). The CDR3 extends over 15 amino acids. CDR3 loop: CASSSLQGGANVLTF. CDR3 in DNA: TGTGCCAGCAGTTCCCTGCAGGGTGGGGCCAACGTCCTGACTTTC.

The V and J genes are TRBV19 and TRBJ2-7; 7 bases align to TRBD1. With 3 bases clipped from V and 1 base from J, the junction kept 9 bases outside the gene matches. The CDR3 length is 16 residues. From germline, CDR1 is LNHDA and CDR2 SQIVND (reference sequence). This CDR3 reads CASSIMAGGTSYEQYF. The CDR3 DNA follows: TGTGCCAGTAGTATTATGGCAGGGGGAACTTCCTACGAGCAGTACTTC.

This chain uses TRBV10-3 with TRBJ2-1; 16 bases agree with TRBD2. V was pared by 3 bases and J by 9 bases, with 5 bases of the junction left unmatched. Germline CDR1 reads ENHRY; CDR2 reads SYGVKD. This CDR3 has 16 residues. The CDR3 sequence is CAISDPGLAGGVEQFF. The CDR3 nucleotides are TGTGCCATCAGTGACCCGGGACTAGCGGGAGGGGTTGAGCAGTTCTTC.

This sequence joins TRBV5-8 and TRBJ2-1, with 11 bases matching TRBD2. With 1 base clipped from V and 3 bases from J, the junction kept 6 bases outside the gene matches. Germline V lookup: CDR1 SGHTS, CDR2 YDEGEE. This CDR3 spans 17 amino acids. The CDR3 is CASSLRSGLAVYNEQFF. In DNA form, the CDR3 reads TGTGCCAGCAGCTTGCGATCGGGACTAGCGGTCTACAATGAGCAGTTCTTC.

This chain links TRBV9 with TRBJ1-2; TRBD1 agrees at 10 bases. The junction had 12 bases not matched to a gene; V was cut back by 3 bases and J by 7 bases. CDR1 is SGDLS and CDR2 is YYNGEE in the germline V gene. The CDR3 contains 16 residues. The CDR3 is CASSGGQGTAWGGYTF. In DNA, the CDR3 is TGTGCCAGCAGCGGGGGACAGGGGACCGCTTGGGGTGGCTACACCTTC. Filled out from reference TRBV9 and TRBJ1-2, the complete variable domain reads DSGVTQTPKHLITATGQRVTLRCSPRSGDLSVYWYQQSLDQGLQFLIQYYNGEERAKGNILERFSAQQFPDLHSELNLSSLELGDSALYFCASSGGQGTAWGGYTFGSGTRLTVV.

This sequence joins TRBV2 and TRBJ2-1; 12 nucleotides match TRBD2. This CDR3 comprises 16 residues. Germline CDR1 SNHLY, CDR2 FYNNEI. V lost 8 bases, J lost 4 bases, and 9 bases stayed unmatched. CDR3 bases: TGTGCCAGCCTCCGACTAGCGGGAGCGCAATACAATGAGCAGTTCTTC. Translation gives CASLRLAGAQYNEQFF. Based on the CDR3 plus reference TRBV2 and TRBJ2-1, the full variable domain is EPEVTQTPSHQVTQMGQEVILRCVPISNHLYFYWYRQILGQKVEFLVSFYNNEISEKSEIFDDQFSVERPDGSNFTLKIRSTKLEDSAMYFCASLRLAGAQYNEQFFGPGTRLTVL.

The chain links TRBV6-5 to TRBJ2-7, with D perhaps matching TRBD2 (6 bases). V was cut by 0 bases and J by 4 bases, with 10 bases left in between. This CDR3 comprises 14 residues. CDR1 is MNHEY, CDR2 SVGAGI, per germline. CDR3 sequence reads: CASSYSTSGYEQYF. The CDR3, as DNA: TGTGCCAGCAGTTACTCGACTAGTGGATACGAGCAGTACTTC.

The chain employs TRBV2 and TRBJ2-7; maybe TRBD1 (6 bases). Germline V CDR1 and CDR2: SNHLY, FYNNEI. The CDR3 has 13 amino acids. Trimming removed 8 bases at V and 5 bases at J, with 16 bases between. The CDR3 DNA sequence: TGTGCCAGCCGGGGACAATCCCTCGACGAGCAGTACTTC. This translates into CASRGQSLDEQYF. The full variable domain, completed using reference TRBV2 and TRBJ2-7, is EPEVTQTPSHQVTQMGQEVILRCVPISNHLYFYWYRQILGQKVEFLVSFYNNEISEKSEIFDDQFSVERPDGSNFTLKIRSTKLEDSAMYFCASRGQSLDEQYFGPGTRLTVT.

This chain links TRBV5-1 with TRBJ2-1, with 7 bases aligning to TRBD2. The CDR3 is 15 residues long. V lost 0 bases and J lost 4; bases outside the gene matches: 4. CDR1 is SGHRS, CDR2 YFSETQ, per germline. The CDR3 bases are TGCGCCAGCAGCTTGGACAGCGGGGCATACAATGAGCAGTTCTTC. The encoded protein is CASSLDSGAYNEQFF.

V and J are TRBV6-5 and TRBJ2-1, with 8 bases matching TRBD2. V was pared by 8 bases and J by 7 bases, with 13 bases of the junction left unmatched. The CDR3 length is 15 residues. Germline lookup yields CDR1 MNHEY and CDR2 SVGAGI. The CDR3 is CASGPLSGGVNEQFF. The CDR3 region has the DNA TGTGCCAGCGGCCCCCTTTCGGGAGGGGTGAATGAGCAGTTCTTC.

V is TRBV28 and J is TRBJ2-7, with 7 bases aligning to TRBD1. Germline lookup yields CDR1 MDHEN and CDR2 SYDVKM. Trimming cost V 3 bases and J 4 bases; bases outside gene matches: 0. The CDR3 is 12 amino acids. The CDR3 spells CASSLGQYEQYF. In DNA, the CDR3 is TGTGCCAGCAGTTTGGGACAGTACGAGCAGTACTTC.

This sequence joins TRBV28 and TRBJ2-3; a possible D gene is TRBD2 (6 bases). Between the trimmed V and J ends, which lost 5 bases and 0 bases, there was a span of 15 bases. The germline gives CDR1 MDHEN, CDR2 SYDVKM. The CDR3 length is 16 residues. CDR3 DNA: TGTGCCAGCAGTATATCTAGCGTCTCTAGCACAGATACGCAGTATTTT. Amino acids: CASSISSVSSTDTQYF.

The genes are TRBV13 and TRBJ2-1; D might be TRBD1 (7 bases). Germline lookup yields CDR1 PRHDT and CDR2 FYEKMQ (reference sequence). The CDR3 covers 18 residues. V was clipped by 5 bases and J by 2 bases, with 22 bases between them. CDR3 DNA sequence: TGTGCCAGCAGCCCAGGGGGGAACAGGGAAGGCCCCTACAATGAGCAGTTCTTC. It translates to CASSPGGNREGPYNEQFF.

Only one count was recorded for this clone. V gene TRBV4-1 combines with J gene TRBJ2-7; 10 bases are shared with TRBD1. The trim removed 4 bases at V and 5 bases at J, leaving 8 bases unmatched. This CDR3 contains 15 residues. From germline, CDR1 is MGHRA and CDR2 YSYEKL. CDR3 region: CASSPRDRGSNEQYF. The CDR3 nucleotides read TGCGCCAGCAGCCCCCGGGACAGGGGTTCTAACGAGCAGTACTTC.

V is TRBV28 and J is TRBJ2-3, with TRBD1 identical over 7 bases. The J segment lost 2 bases and the V segment lost 8 bases, leaving 4 bases of the junction unmatched. In germline, CDR1 is MDHEN, CDR2 SYDVKM. This CDR3 is 13 amino acids long. The CDR3 coding sequence is TGTGCCAGCCGGGACAGAAACACAGATACGCAGTATTTT. Translation gives CASRDRNTDTQYF.

The rearrangement joins TRBV27 to TRBJ2-6, with D unclear. This CDR3 contains 16 residues. Looked up from germline, CDR1 is MNHEY and CDR2 is SMNVEV (reference sequence). V lost 3 bases and J lost 2, with 11 bases in between. As DNA, the CDR3 is TGTGCCAGCAGTTTTTCAAGAGGAGCTGGGGCCAACGTCCTGACTTTC. Protein: CASSFSRGAGANVLTF.

V gene TRBV7-9 combines with J gene TRBJ1-1; D is unclear. Looked up from germline, CDR1 is SEHNR and CDR2 is FQNEAQ (reference sequence). With 5 bases removed from V and 4 bases from J, the gap between germline ends came to 11 bases. This CDR3 is 13 amino acids long. CDR3 DNA: TGTGCCAGCAGCCAGCGGGTCCGCACTGAAGCTTTCTTT. Translation gives CASSQRVRTEAFF.

V is TRBV5-1 and J is TRBJ2-3; weak D call: TRBD2 (5 bases). Germline loops: CDR1 SGHRS, CDR2 YFSETQ. The CDR3 has 15 amino acids. The ends were cut back, 1 base at V and 0 bases at J, with 9 bases in the middle. The chain's CDR3 is CASSLSGLSTDTQYF. The CDR3 DNA sequence: TGCGCCAGCAGCTTGTCCGGACTTAGCACAGATACGCAGTATTTT.

The V call is TRBV29-1, the J call TRBJ2-7; D is unclear. CDR1 and CDR2 from the germline V gene are SQVTM and ANQGSEA. The CDR3 loop spans 12 amino acids. V lost 6 bases, J lost 6 bases, and 15 bases lay in between. CDR3 in amino acids: CSVRLWPGEQYF. The CDR3 DNA follows: TGCAGCGTCAGATTATGGCCAGGCGAGCAGTACTTC.

The chain has TRBV7-2 and TRBJ2-3, with 7 bases aligning to TRBD1. Losses at the gene ends were 5 bases for V and 4 bases for J; bases not matched to a gene: 12. CDR3 length: 16 residues. Per germline, CDR1 SGHTA and CDR2 FQGNSA. This chain's CDR3 is CASSGHRDRFPDTQYF. The CDR3 coding sequence is TGTGCCAGCAGCGGACACCGGGACAGATTCCCAGATACGCAGTATTTT.

The rearrangement uses TRBV11-2 and TRBJ2-7; D gene unclear. Germline-derived CDR1 and CDR2 are SGHAT and FQNNGV. Deletions cut 5 bases from V and 2 bases from J, with 19 bases between. The CDR3 has 16 amino acids. The CDR3 loop is CASSPLARDGPYEQYF. CDR3 DNA: TGTGCCAGCAGCCCACTGGCTAGAGACGGCCCCTACGAGCAGTACTTC. Together with reference TRBV11-2 and TRBJ2-7, the CDR3 gives the full variable domain: EAGVAQSPRYKIIEKRQSVAFWCNPISGHATLYWYQQILGQGPKLLIQFQNNGVVDDSQLPKDRFSAERLKGVDSTLKIQPAKLEDSAVYLCASSPLARDGPYEQYFGPGTRLTVT.

The V and J genes are TRBV7-6 and TRBJ2-2, with D possibly TRBD2 on 6 matching bases. The CDR3 runs 15 residues. The germline CDR1 and CDR2 sequences are SGHVS and FNYEAQ. The germline V and J ends were trimmed by 0 bases and 4 bases, with 9 bases remaining between them. This chain's CDR3 is CASSLALGGTGELFF. The CDR3 DNA reads TGTGCCAGCAGCTTAGCGCTGGGGGGCACCGGGGAGCTGTTTTTT.

This clone was picked up a small number of times. The J gene is TRBJ2-7, the V gene TRBV27, with 8 bases lining up with TRBD2. The CDR3 is made up of 15 amino acids. CDR1 and CDR2 (germline): MNHEY, SMNVEV (reference sequence). The J segment lost 2 bases and the V segment lost 5 bases, leaving 8 bases of the junction unmatched. Written as DNA, the CDR3 is TGTGCCAGCAGTACAAAACTAGCGGAGGCCTACGAGCAGTACTTC. It yields the protein CASSTKLAEAYEQYF.

This sequence joins TRBV28 and TRBJ2-7; 10 positions match TRBD2. Germline values: CDR1 MDHEN, CDR2 SYDVKM. The CDR3 has 15 residues. J gave up 6 bases and V 2 bases, and 7 bases lay outside the gene matches. The CDR3: CASSLTPGLASEQYF. Written as DNA, the CDR3 is TGTGCCAGCAGTTTAACCCCGGGACTAGCGAGCGAGCAGTACTTC.